This T cell receptor beta chain was recovered during a study of T cell changes during pregnancy in multiple sclerosis. TCRdb's copy holds only in-frame clones and misses some; the assay was immunoSEQ multiplex PCR. The sample contains roughly 72,000 clones, 70% to 90% of which appear only once. The source was peripheral blood, collected in the first trimester of pregnancy. This receptor was obtained from a female donor in good health, enrolled as a control in a pregnancy study.

CDR3 in amino acids: CASSYRLGRDTEAFF. The CDR3 nucleotides read TGTGCCAGCAGTTATCGCTTAGGGCGGGACACTGAAGCTTTCTTT. This chain joins TRBV6-5 and TRBJ1-1; D unresolved. The germline CDR1 and CDR2 sequences are MNHEY and SVGAGI. The V end was cut by 3 bases, the J end by 3 bases, with 14 bases between. The CDR3 runs to 15 residues.